This T cell receptor beta chain comes out of a study of blood T cell repertoires in COVID-19. The CDR3 length is 14 residues. Unmatched junction bases numbered 4, after V lost 6 bases and J lost 5 bases. Germline V gene sequence: CDR1 SNHLY, CDR2 FYNNEI. Profiled with immunoSEQ multiplex PCR; TCRdb holds only in-frame clones, not every one. The sample contains about 310,000 clones, around 89% of which appear only once. The receptor's source is a woman aged 40 to 49 with COVID-19, enrolled during active disease. The sample was peripheral blood. This sequence joins TRBV2 and TRBJ1-6; 7 bases are shared with TRBD1. This CDR3 is CASRRDRDNSPLHF. The CDR3 DNA reads TGTGCCAGCAGGAGAGACAGGGATAATTCACCCCTCCACTTT. The full variable domain, rest sourced from reference TRBV2 and TRBJ1-6, is EPEVTQTPSHQVTQMGQEVILRCVPISNHLYFYWYRQILGQKVEFLVSFYNNEISEKSEIFDDQFSVERPDGSNFTLKIRSTKLEDSAMYFCASRRDRDNSPLHFGNGTRLTVT.